This T cell receptor beta chain was identified during a study of spatial heterogeneity in lung cancer. Across the whole study: More beta-chain than alpha-chain sequences were consistently detected.

TCRdb reprocessed the 5' RACE reads via MiXCR and lists one record per CDR3 protein. The sample includes about 39,000 distinct CDR3 sequences, around 5.5% of them seen just once. The CDR3 consists of 15 residues. Trimming at V came to 5 bases and at J to 2 bases, leaving 5 bases not matched to a gene. The time point is: sample taken at primary tumor resection. Unsorted whole RNA of tumor, nontumor lung or frozen PBMC was sequenced. There were roughly 78 donors, all of them untreated patients with early-stage non-small cell lung cancer. This clonotype has ten or more counts. The rearrangement joins TRBV12-3 or TRBV12-4 to TRBJ1-5; 8 bases agree with TRBD1. This clonotype originated in a male donor with early-stage non-small cell lung cancer. The sequenced sample was PBMCs, obtained at surgery. DNA of the CDR3: TGTGCCAGCAGTCCTATGACAGGGGGCAATCAGCCCCAGCATTTT. This sequence encodes CASSPMTGGNQPQHF.